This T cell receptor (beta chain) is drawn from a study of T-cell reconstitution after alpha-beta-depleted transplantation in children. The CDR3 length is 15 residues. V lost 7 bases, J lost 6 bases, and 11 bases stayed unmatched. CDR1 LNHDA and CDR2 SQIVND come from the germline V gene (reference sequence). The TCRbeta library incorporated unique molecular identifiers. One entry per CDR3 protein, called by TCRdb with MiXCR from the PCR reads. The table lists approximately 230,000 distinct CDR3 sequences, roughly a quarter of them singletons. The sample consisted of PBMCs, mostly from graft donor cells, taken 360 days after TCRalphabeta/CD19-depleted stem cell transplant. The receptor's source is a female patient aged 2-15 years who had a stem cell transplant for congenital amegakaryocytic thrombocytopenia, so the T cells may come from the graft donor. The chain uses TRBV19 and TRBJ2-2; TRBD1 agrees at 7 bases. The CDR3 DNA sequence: TGTGCCAGTAACAGGGGACAGACTTGGGCCGGGGAGCTGTTTTTT. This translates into CASNRGQTWAGELFF.